The 21 T cell receptor beta chains given below trace back to one sample, sequenced in a study of blood T cells in healthy people across ages. Using a J-beta primer mix together with a sample-barcoded 5' primer, a second PCR was run for about 6 to 12 cycles. Each CDR3 protein gets one entry after TCRdb re-called the 5' RACE reads with MiXCR. The sample has about 1.8 million distinct CDR3 sequences, approximately 50% seen once. The sequenced sample consisted of blood. The receptors derive from a woman aged 40 to 55 in good health.

This chain joins TRBV9 and TRBJ2-3; no reliable D call. V shed 0 bases and J shed 1 base, with 12 bases lying between them. Germline-derived CDR1 and CDR2 are SGDLS and YYNGEE. There are 16 residues in the CDR3. The chain's CDR3 is CASSVATVEGTDTQYF. The CDR3 DNA sequence: TGTGCCAGCAGCGTAGCTACGGTAGAGGGCACAGATACGCAGTATTTT. Looking up the rest from reference TRBV9 and TRBJ2-3 gives the full variable domain: DSGVTQTPKHLITATGQRVTLRCSPRSGDLSVYWYQQSLDQGLQFLIQYYNGEERAKGNILERFSAQQFPDLHSELNLSSLELGDSALYFCASSVATVEGTDTQYFGPGTRLTVL.

The chain employs TRBV20-1 and TRBJ2-4; weak D call: TRBD1 (6 bases). The CDR3 consists of 14 residues. Trimming left V 6 bases short and J 0 bases short, with 12 bases between. Germline lookup yields CDR1 DFQATT and CDR2 SNEGSKA (reference sequence). DNA for the CDR3: TGCAGTGCCCCAGGGGATTTAGCCAAAAACATTCAGTACTTC. It codes for CSAPGDLAKNIQYF.

The chain uses TRBV2 and TRBJ2-5; TRBD1 aligns across 7 bases. The CDR3 runs 15 residues. V gave up 4 bases and J gave up 1 base; unmatched junction bases: 6. CDR1 is SNHLY and CDR2 is FYNNEI in the germline V gene. The CDR3, as DNA: TGTGCCAGCAGTGTCAGGGGGAATCTCCAAGAGACCCAGTACTTC. It is translated as CASSVRGNLQETQYF.

This clonotype has just one count. The V gene is TRBV10-3, the J gene TRBJ2-5; no reliable D call. The germline V gene has CDR1 ENHRY and CDR2 SYGVKD. The germline V and J ends were trimmed by 1 base and 5 bases, with 14 bases remaining between them. This CDR3 contains 15 residues. CDR3 residues: CAISEYGESHETQYF. CDR3 coding DNA: TGTGCCATCAGTGAGTACGGAGAATCTCACGAGACCCAGTACTTC.

This clonotype was picked up a small number of times. The V gene is TRBV6-5, the J gene TRBJ2-3, with 8 bases lining up with TRBD2. Germline loops: CDR1 MNHEY, CDR2 SVGAGI. The V and J ends lost 1 base and 0 bases, in that order; junction bases with no gene match: 9. This CDR3 contains 18 residues. CDR3 bases: TGTGCCAGCAGTTACTTAGGGTCGGGAGGGACGAGCACAGATACGCAGTATTTT. This sequence encodes CASSYLGSGGTSTDTQYF.

CDR3 protein: CASSLVVGTANNEQFF. CDR3 DNA sequence: TGCGCCAGCAGCTTGGTCGTCGGGACAGCTAACAATGAGCAGTTCTTC. The chain carries TRBV5-1 and TRBJ2-1; 7 bases agree with TRBD1. The CDR3 loop spans 16 amino acids. The trim removed 0 bases at V and 5 bases at J, leaving 8 bases unmatched. Germline V CDR1 and CDR2: SGHRS, YFSETQ.

The chain has TRBV6-2 or TRBV6-3 and TRBJ2-3; 10 bases line up with TRBD2. CDR3 size: 17 residues. CDR1 is MNHEY and CDR2 is SVGEGT in the germline V gene. The V gene end was trimmed by 6 bases and the J gene end by 1 base; junction bases not matched to a gene: 10. This CDR3 is CASSNPYGTSGTDTQYF. The CDR3 DNA follows: TGTGCCAGCAGCAACCCCTACGGGACTAGCGGCACAGATACGCAGTATTTT.

The chain couples TRBV27 to TRBJ2-3; D remains ambiguous. The CDR3 spans 14 residues. Per the germline V gene, CDR1 is MNHEY and CDR2 is SMNVEV (reference sequence). V was shortened by 6 bases and J by 0 bases, with 10 bases between the two germline ends. CDR3 sequence: CASSLYTSTDTQYF. The CDR3 DNA reads TGTGCCAGCAGCTTGTACACCAGCACAGATACGCAGTATTTT.

The chain links TRBV6-1 to TRBJ1-2, with D uncertain. In germline, CDR1 is MNHNS, CDR2 SASEGT. This CDR3 comprises 12 residues. V gave up 3 bases and J gave up 8 bases, with 10 bases separating them. The CDR3, as DNA: TGTGCCAGCAGTGATTGGCACGGCGGCTACACCTTC. Protein product: CASSDWHGGYTF.

The chain uses TRBV25-1 and TRBJ1-2; possible D gene TRBD1, 6 bases. Looked up from germline, CDR1 is MGHDK and CDR2 is SYGVNS. This CDR3 has 14 amino acids. Trimming left V 5 bases short and J 6 bases short, with 16 bases between. CDR3 protein: CASSSAGARDGYTF. The CDR3 bases are TGTGCCAGCAGTTCAGCGGGGGCACGGGATGGCTACACCTTC.

This chain joins TRBV28 and TRBJ2-4, with D unclear. Trimming left V 6 bases short and J 0 bases short, with 15 bases between. The germline gives CDR1 MDHEN, CDR2 SYDVKM. The CDR3 sequence is 16 residues long. CDR3 coding DNA: TGTGCCAGCAGCTCGACCGGCGGAACAGCCAAAAACATTCAGTACTTC. This encodes CASSSTGGTAKNIQYF.

This clonotype was counted between two and nine times. The gene calls are TRBV6-6 and TRBJ2-5; possible D gene TRBD2, 6 bases. The CDR3 has 12 amino acids. Germline assignment: CDR1 MNHNY and CDR2 SVGAGI (reference sequence). Between the trimmed V and J ends, which lost 8 bases and 4 bases, there was a span of 11 bases. The CDR3 DNA sequence: TGTGCCAGCCTTGGAGGGGCAGAGACCCAGTACTTC. It encodes CASLGGAETQYF.

The genes are TRBV4-1 and TRBJ2-7, with TRBD2 matching over 12 bases. CDR1 is MGHRA, CDR2 YSYEKL, per germline. Trimming cost V 3 bases and J 4 bases; bases outside gene matches: 7. The CDR3 covers 16 residues. CDR3 in amino acids: CASSHHTSGGFYEQYF. CDR3 sequence (DNA): TGCGCCAGCAGCCATCACACTAGCGGGGGGTTTTACGAGCAGTACTTC.

The V gene is TRBV28, the J gene TRBJ2-1; no reliable D call. The J call could be wrong; TRBJ2-7 is a better fit for the DNA end. This CDR3 is built from 16 residues. Germline CDR1 MDHEN, CDR2 SYDVKM. The CDR3: CASSPSGKFPVNEQYF. DNA for the CDR3: TGTGCCAGCAGCCCCTCCGGAAAATTCCCAGTGAATGAGCAGTACTTC.

The chain combines TRBV20-1 with TRBJ2-1; no reliable D call. The CDR3 length is 13 residues. The germline CDR1 and CDR2 sequences are DFQATT and SNEGSKA (reference sequence). V lost 6 bases to trimming and J lost 9 bases, with 18 bases between them. Here the CDR3 DNA reads TGCAGTGCGCGGCGAGACCAGAAGGGTGAGCAGTTCTTC. This gives the protein CSARRDQKGEQFF.

The rearrangement uses TRBV5-1 and TRBJ1-1; a possible D gene is TRBD1 (5 bases). CDR3 length: 15 amino acids. Germline V gene lookup returns CDR1 SGHRS and CDR2 YFSETQ. The V end was cut by 4 bases, the J end by 4 bases, with 17 bases between. The CDR3 nucleotides are TGCGCCAGCAGCCCCCGTGCAGGGTTTGGCACTGAAGCTTTCTTT. As protein: CASSPRAGFGTEAFF.

There are a few counts of this clonotype. This chain links TRBV7-9 with TRBJ2-5, with D possibly TRBD2 on 6 matching bases. The CDR3 has 15 residues. CDR1 SEHNR and CDR2 FQNEAQ come from the germline V gene (reference sequence). V lost 4 bases, J lost 2 bases, and 14 bases lay in between. This chain's CDR3 is CASSSLGGRQETQYF. The CDR3 DNA sequence: TGTGCCAGCAGCTCCCTGGGGGGAAGGCAAGAGACCCAGTACTTC.

This chain joins TRBV28 and TRBJ2-7, with TRBD1 identical over 10 bases. This CDR3 has 16 residues. The germline CDR1 and CDR2 sequences are MDHEN and SYDVKM. J lost 1 base, V lost 4 bases, and 7 bases had no gene match. CDR3: CASSSAGTGESYEQYF. CDR3 DNA: TGTGCCAGCAGTTCGGCCGGGACAGGGGAATCCTACGAGCAGTACTTC.

The rearrangement joins TRBV20-1 to TRBJ2-5; 9 bases align to TRBD2. The CDR3 has 14 residues. After removal of 3 bases from V and 4 bases from J, the junction contained 6 bases not matched to a gene. Germline CDR1 reads DFQATT; CDR2 reads SNEGSKA (reference sequence). This chain's CDR3 is CSASLRSGGETQYF. The CDR3 bases are TGCAGTGCTAGCCTCCGTAGCGGGGGAGAGACCCAGTACTTC.

The genes are TRBV12-3 or TRBV12-4 and TRBJ2-7, with 15 positions matching TRBD2. V lost 6 bases to trimming and J lost 2 bases; unmatched junction nucleotides: 2. The CDR3 consists of 15 residues. The CDR3, as DNA: TGTGCCAGCAGCGGACTAGCGGGGGGGACCTACGAGCAGTACTTC. Its protein is CASSGLAGGTYEQYF.

The chain has TRBV14 and TRBJ2-3; D may be TRBD1 (6 bases). CDR1 and CDR2 (germline): SGHDN, FVKESK. V lost 4 bases and J lost 0, with 17 bases in between. This CDR3 comprises 17 residues. In DNA, the CDR3 is TGTGCCAGCAGCCCCCTCAGGGGAAGGTCTAGCACAGATACGCAGTATTTT. This codes for CASSPLRGRSSTDTQYF.